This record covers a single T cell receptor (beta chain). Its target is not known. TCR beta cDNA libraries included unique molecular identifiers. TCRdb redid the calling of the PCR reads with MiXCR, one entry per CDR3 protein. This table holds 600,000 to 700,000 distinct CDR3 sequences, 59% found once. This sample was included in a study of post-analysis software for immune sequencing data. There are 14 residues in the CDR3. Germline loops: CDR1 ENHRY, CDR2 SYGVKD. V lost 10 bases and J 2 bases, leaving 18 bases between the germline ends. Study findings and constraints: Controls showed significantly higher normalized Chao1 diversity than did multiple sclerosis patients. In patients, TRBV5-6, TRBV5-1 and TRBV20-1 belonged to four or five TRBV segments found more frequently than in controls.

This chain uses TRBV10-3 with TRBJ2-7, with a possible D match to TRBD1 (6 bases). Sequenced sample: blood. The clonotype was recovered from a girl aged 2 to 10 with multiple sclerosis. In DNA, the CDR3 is TGTGCCACCGGGGCAGCAGGGGTCCCCTACGAGCAGTACTTC. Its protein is CATGAAGVPYEQYF.